These 23 T cell receptor beta chains came from one sample sequenced in a study of blood T cell repertoires in COVID-19. Some clones are missing from TCRdb's copy, which holds only in-frame ones; the method was immunoSEQ multiplex PCR. The sample lists 250,000 or so clones; around 86% were seen once. Material: peripheral blood. These receptors were taken from an elderly man with acute or convalescent COVID-19.

This clone was detected once. The rearrangement links TRBV18 to TRBJ2-3; D is uncertain. CDR3 length: 13 amino acids. V lost 6 bases, J lost 2 bases, and 9 bases lay in between. The germline V gene encodes CDR1 KGHSH and CDR2 LQKENI. The CDR3 DNA sequence: TGTGCCAGCTCCCCCACTTACACAGATACGCAGTATTTT. Residues: CASSPTYTDTQYF.

This clone was seen only a few times. This rearrangement joins TRBV28 to TRBJ1-1; 8 bases match TRBD1. This CDR3 is 14 amino acids long. Germline V gene data show CDR1 as MDHEN and CDR2 as SYDVKM. The ends lost 8 bases at V and 11 bases at J; junction bases unmatched: 16. The DNA of the CDR3 is TGTGCCAGCCTTCCTGGAGACAGGGGATTTTGGGCTTTCTTT. Translating it yields CASLPGDRGFWAFF. The full variable domain, its missing parts supplied by reference TRBV28 and TRBJ1-1, is DVKVTQSSRYLVKRTGEKVFLECVQDMDHENMFWYRQDPGLGLRLIYFSYDVKMKEKGDIPEGYSVSREKKERFSLILESASTNQTSMYLCASLPGDRGFWAFFGQGTRLTVV.

This CDR3 reads CASSQGTGMTGELFF. The CDR3 DNA sequence: TGTGCCAGCAGCCAAGGAACAGGGATGACCGGGGAGCTGTTTTTT. The chain has TRBV3-1 (or the pseudogene TRBV3-2) and TRBJ2-2; a weak D match, TRBD1 (6 bases). CDR1 is LGHDT and CDR2 is YNNKEL in the germline V gene (reference sequence). The V end was cut by 1 base, the J end by 5 bases, with 11 bases between. The length of the CDR3 is 15 residues.

The chain recombines TRBV5-1 with TRBJ1-3; D is uncertain. This CDR3 has 13 residues. Germline values: CDR1 SGHRS, CDR2 YFSETQ. V lost 4 bases, J lost 4 bases, and 9 bases lay in between. The CDR3 region is CASSPAGGNTIYF. The CDR3 DNA follows: TGCGCCAGCAGCCCCGCGGGCGGAAACACCATATATTTT.

The chain has TRBV10-1 and TRBJ2-2; TRBD1 might be the D (5 bases). Trimming took off 5 bases at V and 4 bases at J, with 8 bases between the two ends. The CDR3 extends over 13 amino acids. Per germline, CDR1 WNHNN and CDR2 SYGVQD (reference sequence). CDR3 sequence (DNA): TGCGCCAGCAGTCCCAGGGTCACCGGGGAGCTGTTTTTT. This encodes CASSPRVTGELFF.

V gene TRBV5-1 combines with J gene TRBJ2-3; 9 bases fit TRBD2. CDR3 length equals 16 residues. Germline CDR1 reads SGHRS; CDR2 reads YFSETQ. Trimming took 4 bases from V and 2 from J; bases not matched to a gene: 8. The CDR3 region has the DNA TGCGCCAGCAGCCTTATAGCGGGAGATCCCACAGATACGCAGTATTTT. It yields the protein CASSLIAGDPTDTQYF. Together with reference TRBV5-1 and TRBJ2-3, the CDR3 gives the full variable domain: KAGVTQTPRYLIKTRGQQVTLSCSPISGHRSVSWYQQTPGQGLQFLFEYFSETQRNKGNFPGRFSGRQFSNSRSEMNVSTLELGDSALYLCASSLIAGDPTDTQYFGPGTRLTVL.

The CDR3 region is CASSDRRTQYF. The CDR3 DNA sequence: TGTGCCAGCAGCGACAGGAGGACCCAGTACTTC. The V call is TRBV12-3 or TRBV12-4, the J call TRBJ2-5, with D possibly TRBD1 on 6 matching bases. CDR3 size: 11 residues. V gave up 6 bases and J gave up 7 bases, with 9 bases separating them.

The gene calls are TRBV7-2 and TRBJ2-1, with D uncertain. The CDR3 totals 12 residues. The V end was cut by 5 bases, the J end by 12 bases, with 14 bases between. Germline values: CDR1 SGHTA, CDR2 FQGNSA. The CDR3 region is CASSQVVPSQFF. CDR3 nucleotides: TGTGCCAGCAGCCAGGTAGTGCCTTCGCAGTTCTTC.

The chain joins TRBV3-1 (or the pseudogene TRBV3-2) to TRBJ2-1, with TRBD2 identical over 9 bases. The CDR3 has 15 amino acids. Germline lookup yields CDR1 LGHDT and CDR2 YNNKEL (reference sequence). Losses at the gene ends were 9 bases for V and 5 bases for J; bases not matched to a gene: 11. CDR3 DNA: TGTGCCAGTAGCACGAGCGGGGGGCAGAACAATGAGCAGTTCTTC. Its translation is CASSTSGGQNNEQFF.

This clone was counted between two and nine times. This sequence joins TRBV15 and TRBJ1-2; D unresolved. Germline V gene lookup returns CDR1 LNHNV and CDR2 YYDKDF (reference sequence). V lost 5 bases to trimming and J lost 4 bases, with 14 bases between them. The CDR3 length is 14 residues. As DNA, the CDR3 is TGTGCCACCAGCGGTTCAGGAGGATTCTATGGCTACACCTTC. This encodes CATSGSGGFYGYTF. Looking up the rest from reference TRBV15 and TRBJ1-2 gives the full variable domain: DAMVIQNPRYQVTQFGKPVTLSCSQTLNHNVMYWYQQKSSQAPKLLFHYYDKDFNNEADTPDNFQSRRPNTSFCFLDIRSPGLGDTAMYLCATSGSGGFYGYTFGSGTRLTVV.

The rearrangement joins TRBV7-2 to TRBJ1-2; possibly TRBD1 for D (6 bases). Germline loops: CDR1 SGHTA, CDR2 FQGNSA. The CDR3 runs 13 residues. V lost 4 bases and J 8 bases, leaving 14 bases between the germline ends. The CDR3 is CASSSGQWVGYTF. The DNA for the CDR3 is TGTGCCAGCAGCTCCGGACAGTGGGTAGGCTACACCTTC.

V usage is TRBV7-9 and J usage is TRBJ1-5, with 7 positions matching TRBD1. This CDR3 contains 14 residues. Germline V gives CDR1 SEHNR, CDR2 FQNEAQ (reference sequence). Unmatched junction bases numbered 9, after V lost 4 bases and J lost 9 bases. The CDR3 sequence: CASSSETGSWPQHF. In nucleotides, the CDR3 is TGTGCCAGCAGCTCTGAGACAGGGTCCTGGCCCCAGCATTTT.

In DNA form, the CDR3 reads TGTGCCAGCAGCCGCGAGACAGGGGTGTGGAACACTGAAGCTTTCTTT. Translation gives CASSRETGVWNTEAFF. The rearrangement uses TRBV3-1 (or the pseudogene TRBV3-2) and TRBJ1-1; 8 positions match TRBD1. The CDR3 is 16 amino acids. Germline CDR1 reads LGHDT; CDR2 reads YNNKEL (reference sequence). V shed 4 bases and J 1 base; nucleotides not matched to a gene: 8.

As to this clone: This sample also contains other DNA sequences that code for the same CDR3. The J gene is TRBJ2-7, the V gene TRBV10-3; D is perhaps TRBD2 (5 bases). The CDR3 totals 14 residues. CDR1 is ENHRY and CDR2 is SYGVKD in the germline V gene. Trimming took 0 bases from V and 2 from J, leaving 8 bases between them. The CDR3 reads CAISESEGTYEQYF. CDR3 coding DNA: TGTGCCATCAGTGAGTCCGAGGGTACCTACGAGCAGTACTTC.

V usage is TRBV28 and J usage is TRBJ1-1; D call uncertain. CDR3 length equals 14 residues. The V and J ends lost 3 bases and 2 bases respectively, with 10 bases between them. Germline CDR1 is MDHEN and CDR2 is SYDVKM. The CDR3 region is CASSLVQINTEAFF. The CDR3 coding sequence is TGTGCCAGCAGTTTGGTACAGATCAACACTGAAGCTTTCTTT.

This sequence joins TRBV18 and TRBJ2-3, with a weak D call TRBD2 (7 bases). The V gene's germline CDR1 is KGHSH and CDR2 LQKENI. Trimming removed 6 bases at V and 6 bases at J, with 19 bases between. The CDR3 covers 15 residues. In DNA, the CDR3 is TGTGCCAGCTCGGGGGGGGCAGCTCAAGCCGATACGCAGTATTTT. Its translation: CASSGGAAQADTQYF.

The rearrangement joins TRBV12-3 or TRBV12-4 to TRBJ2-7; perhaps TRBD1 as D (6 bases). The CDR3 is 13 residues long. Trimming stripped 3 bases from V and 6 bases from J, with 12 bases between. The CDR3 is CASSFQGLGEQYF. CDR3 nucleotide sequence: TGTGCCAGCAGTTTTCAGGGGCTCGGCGAGCAGTACTTC.

V gene TRBV5-4 combines with J gene TRBJ1-4; TRBD1 agrees at 10 bases. V shed 4 bases, J shed 8 bases, and the junction held 8 bases outside the gene matches. In germline, CDR1 is SGHNT, CDR2 YYREEE (reference sequence). The CDR3 contains 15 residues. CDR3 nucleotides: TGTGCCAGCAGCAGATCCGGGACAGGGGTAGAAAAACTGTTTTTT. Translating it yields CASSRSGTGVEKLFF.

The V call is TRBV11-3, the J call TRBJ2-5; no clear D gene. CDR3 length: 13 residues. Trimming pared 3 bases from V and 4 bases from J, leaving 9 bases between. CDR1 is SGHNT, CDR2 YENEEA, per germline. For the CDR3, the DNA is TGTGCCAGCAGCTTCCTGCTAGGAGAGACCCAGTACTTC. Protein product: CASSFLLGETQYF.

The V gene is TRBV19, the J gene TRBJ2-3; a weak D match, TRBD2 (6 bases). The V and J ends lost 3 bases and 8 bases respectively, with 21 bases between them. The germline gives CDR1 LNHDA, CDR2 SQIVND (reference sequence). The CDR3 contains 16 residues. For the CDR3, the DNA is TGTGCCAGTAGTATTGGAGGGGCCCTACTCGGGAGTACGCAGTATTTT. Translation gives CASSIGGALLGSTQYF.

This chain links TRBV2 with TRBJ2-5, with TRBD1 matching over 9 bases. The V gene's germline CDR1 is SNHLY and CDR2 FYNNEI. V was pared by 10 bases and J by 5 bases, with 14 bases of the junction left unmatched. The CDR3 length is 15 residues. CDR3 nucleotide sequence: TGTGCCATCTGGACAGGGGATGGTCCCGGGGAGACCCAGTACTTC. As protein: CAIWTGDGPGETQYF.

This clone was found once. The genes are TRBV2 and TRBJ1-2; 7 positions agree with TRBD1. The germline gives CDR1 SNHLY, CDR2 FYNNEI. The CDR3 is made up of 15 amino acids. Trimming at V came to 5 bases and at J to 9 bases, leaving 15 bases not matched to a gene. The CDR3 nucleotides read TGTGCCAGCAGTCCCCGTGGACAGGATCTTACTCGCTACACCTTC. This codes for CASSPRGQDLTRYTF.

The genes are TRBV2 and TRBJ1-1; 7 bases align to TRBD1. The germline gives CDR1 SNHLY, CDR2 FYNNEI. J lost 0 bases, V lost 5 bases, and 6 bases had no gene match. The CDR3 loop spans 15 amino acids. CDR3 residues: CASSLIDRVNTEAFF. CDR3 nucleotides: TGTGCCAGCAGTCTCATTGACAGGGTGAACACTGAAGCTTTCTTT.